Listed here are 25 T cell receptor beta chains from one sample, sequenced in a study of blood T cell repertoires in COVID-19. Sequencing used immunoSEQ multiplex PCR; TCRdb keeps in-frame clones, though not all of them. The data show tens of thousands of clones, with roughly 79% seen just once and roughly 5.7% held by the top ten. The specimen was peripheral blood. The source is a woman in her fifties or sixties with acute or convalescent COVID-19.

The CDR3 is CASSLAQGETFF. The CDR3 region has the DNA TGTGCCAGCAGCTTAGCCCAGGGTGAAACGTTCTTC. This rearrangement joins TRBV7-9 to TRBJ2-1; D may be TRBD1 (5 bases). The CDR3 length is 12 residues. CDR1 is SEHNR, CDR2 FQNEAQ, per germline (reference sequence). V was cut by 0 bases and J by 15 bases, with 12 bases left in between.

This clone occurred once. The identical CDR3 is also encoded by other nucleotide sequences in the sample. As DNA, the CDR3 is TGTGCCAGCAGCACAGGGCGTGGAAACACCATATATTTT. It codes for CASSTGRGNTIYF. The J gene is TRBJ1-3, the V gene TRBV27, with D perhaps TRBD1 (6 bases). The germline V gene encodes CDR1 MNHEY and CDR2 SMNVEV (reference sequence). The V end lost 6 bases, the J end lost 3 bases, and 9 bases lay between the germline ends. The CDR3 runs to 13 residues.

The J gene is TRBJ1-1, the V gene TRBV7-8; 9 nucleotides line up with TRBD1. After removal of 0 bases from V and 4 bases from J, the junction contained 3 bases not matched to a gene. The CDR3 consists of 15 residues. The germline V gene has CDR1 SGHVS and CDR2 FQNEAQ. The CDR3 DNA reads TGTGCCAGCAGCTTAGCCGGGACAGGGCCCACTGAAGCTTTCTTT. Protein product: CASSLAGTGPTEAFF.

This rearrangement joins TRBV5-4 to TRBJ2-3; D not certain. V lost 4 bases to trimming and J lost 1 base, with 19 bases between them. The germline V gene has CDR1 SGHNT and CDR2 YYREEE (reference sequence). The CDR3 covers 17 residues. CDR3 sequence: CASSPRPLDIGTDTQYF. The CDR3 DNA reads TGTGCCAGCAGCCCACGGCCCCTAGATATTGGCACAGATACGCAGTATTTT.

The V gene is TRBV6-5, the J gene TRBJ2-5, with D tentatively TRBD1 (6 bases). Looked up from germline, CDR1 is MNHEY and CDR2 is SVGAGI. Trimming took 5 bases from V and 3 from J, leaving 10 bases between them. The CDR3 length is 13 residues. CDR3 bases: TGTGCCAGCAGTCGAACAGGGAAAGAGACCCAGTACTTC. This translates into CASSRTGKETQYF.

The rearrangement joins TRBV6-1 to TRBJ1-1, with D maybe TRBD1 (5 bases). Germline lookup yields CDR1 MNHNS and CDR2 SASEGT. V gave up 1 base and J gave up 4 bases, with 19 bases separating them. This CDR3 is 17 amino acids long. The CDR3 loop reads CASSEDQGPGWGTEAFF. CDR3 DNA sequence: TGTGCCAGCAGTGAAGATCAGGGTCCGGGTTGGGGCACTGAAGCTTTCTTT.

This chain connects TRBV3-1 (or the pseudogene TRBV3-2) to TRBJ1-4; tentative D call: TRBD1 (6 bases). V was pared by 3 bases and J by 13 bases, with 9 bases between. The CDR3 is made up of 11 amino acids. Germline CDR1 LGHDT, CDR2 YNNKEL (reference sequence). CDR3 region: CASSQGGRLFF. CDR3 nucleotide sequence: TGTGCCAGCAGCCAGGGGGGGCGACTGTTTTTT.

On this clone: The same CDR3 arises from other DNA sequences in this sample as well. The chain employs TRBV12-3 or TRBV12-4 and TRBJ1-5; 8 bases line up with TRBD1. CDR3 length: 13 amino acids. V shed 5 bases and J 7 bases; nucleotides not matched to a gene: 4. CDR3 nucleotide sequence: TGTGCCAGCAGTCTGACAGGGGCGCAGCCCCAGCATTTT. Its translation: CASSLTGAQPQHF.

The V gene is TRBV7-9, the J gene TRBJ1-2; TRBD1 matches at 8 bases. This CDR3 spans 15 amino acids. V lost 5 bases and J lost 8; bases outside the gene matches: 13. CDR1 and CDR2 (germline): SEHNR, FQNEAQ (reference sequence). CDR3 DNA sequence: TGTGCCAGCAGCACCCCCAGACAGGGGCATTTCGGCTACACCTTC. It codes for CASSTPRQGHFGYTF.

The V call is TRBV27, the J call TRBJ1-1, with unresolved D. The CDR3 spans 15 residues. Germline lookup yields CDR1 MNHEY and CDR2 SMNVEV (reference sequence). V lost 0 bases and J 8 bases, leaving 16 bases between the germline ends. CDR3 in DNA: TGTGCCAGCAGTTTATCGGGGAGCCCGTTCGGCGAAGCTTTCTTT. It codes for CASSLSGSPFGEAFF.

This clone was picked up one time. The chain joins TRBV5-4 to TRBJ1-1, with 7 bases that match TRBD1. CDR1 is SGHNT and CDR2 is YYREEE in the germline V gene (reference sequence). Trimming at V came to 5 bases and at J to 1 base, leaving 5 bases not matched to a gene. The CDR3 sequence is 14 residues long. In DNA, the CDR3 is TGTGCCAGCAGGAAAGGGGACAGGAACACTGAAGCTTTCTTT. It codes for CASRKGDRNTEAFF.

The V call is TRBV6-1, the J call TRBJ1-1; perhaps TRBD1 as D (6 bases). From germline, CDR1 is MNHNS and CDR2 SASEGT. CDR3 length equals 14 residues. V lost 3 bases and J 5 bases, leaving 13 bases between the germline ends. The CDR3 DNA sequence: TGTGCCAGCAGTGAGGCAGGGGATCGAACTGAAGCTTTCTTT. This sequence encodes CASSEAGDRTEAFF.

This clone appeared a few times. The chain carries TRBV19 and TRBJ1-5; 8 nucleotides match TRBD1. Germline CDR1 and CDR2: LNHDA and SQIVND (reference sequence). V was clipped by 4 bases and J by 0 bases; unmatched bases: 5. The CDR3 runs to 16 residues. The DNA of the CDR3 is TGTGCCAGTAGTAGGGGACAGGCCTATAGCAATCAGCCCCAGCATTTT. Amino acids: CASSRGQAYSNQPQHF.

The chain couples TRBV9 to TRBJ2-2; possibly TRBD2 for D (5 bases). This CDR3 spans 16 amino acids. The V gene lost 2 bases and the J gene lost 1 base, with 12 bases spanning the gap. Germline CDR1 reads SGDLS; CDR2 reads YYNGEE. The CDR3 DNA follows: TGTGCCAGCAGCGTTGTGCCCGCGGGGAACACCGGGGAGCTGTTTTTT. Protein product: CASSVVPAGNTGELFF.

The chain combines TRBV12-3 or TRBV12-4 with TRBJ1-1; no clear D. The V gene lost 5 bases and the J gene lost 4 bases, with 5 bases spanning the gap. There are 11 residues in the CDR3. The CDR3 nucleotides read TGTGCCAGCAGTCTACGCACTGAAGCTTTCTTT. This gives the protein CASSLRTEAFF.

J is TRBJ2-1 and V is TRBV9; 10 bases map to TRBD2. Looked up from germline, CDR1 is SGDLS and CDR2 is YYNGEE. J was trimmed by 4 bases and V by 0 bases; bases with no gene match: 7. This CDR3 is built from 17 residues. In DNA form, the CDR3 reads TGTGCCAGCAGCGTAGGGTCCTTAGCGGGGGGATACAATGAGCAGTTCTTC. The encoded protein is CASSVGSLAGGYNEQFF.

The chain employs TRBV7-9 and TRBJ1-4; a possible D gene is TRBD1 (5 bases). With 4 bases removed from V and 7 bases from J, the gap between germline ends came to 13 bases. CDR3 length: 14 residues. The V gene's germline CDR1 is SEHNR and CDR2 FQNEAQ (reference sequence). CDR3 region: CASSSGHLREKLFF. The CDR3, as DNA: TGTGCCAGCAGCTCAGGACACCTACGTGAAAAACTGTTTTTT.

The J gene is TRBJ1-6, the V gene TRBV4-1; a possible D gene is TRBD1 (6 bases). The CDR3 consists of 18 residues. V was trimmed by 1 base and J by 5 bases, leaving 18 bases between them. Germline V gene sequence: CDR1 MGHRA, CDR2 YSYEKL. DNA for the CDR3: TGCGCCAGCAGCCAAGCCGCGGTCGGGGGGCTCAATAATTCACCCCTCCACTTT. This translates into CASSQAAVGGLNNSPLHF.

This clone turned up a few times. The chain recombines TRBV27 with TRBJ2-1, with D maybe TRBD2 (6 bases). The CDR3 is 16 amino acids. V was pared by 6 bases and J by 2 bases, with 17 bases between. Germline V gives CDR1 MNHEY, CDR2 SMNVEV (reference sequence). CDR3 sequence (DNA): TGTGCCAGCAGCTTACCCCGGGGGAGCCCCTACAATGAGCAGTTCTTC. Translated: CASSLPRGSPYNEQFF.

Written as DNA, the CDR3 is TGTGCCAGCAGTAGGGGGGGGGCTTTGAACACTGAAGCTTTCTTT. Amino acid sequence: CASSRGGALNTEAFF. The chain carries TRBV27 and TRBJ1-1, with a tentative D call TRBD1 (6 bases). Per germline, CDR1 MNHEY and CDR2 SMNVEV (reference sequence). V gave up 5 bases and J gave up 0 bases, with 13 bases separating them. The CDR3 runs to 15 residues.

V is TRBV6-5 and J is TRBJ1-1; possibly TRBD1 for D (5 bases). Trimming left V 7 bases short and J 4 bases short, with 13 bases between. Germline V gene lookup returns CDR1 MNHEY and CDR2 SVGAGI. The CDR3 has 13 amino acids. The CDR3 loop is CASMEGRSTEAFF. CDR3 nucleotides: TGTGCCAGCATGGAGGGGCGGAGCACTGAAGCTTTCTTT.

The chain joins TRBV5-1 to TRBJ1-2, with 9 bases fitting TRBD1. Germline V gene data show CDR1 as SGHRS and CDR2 as YFSETQ. The CDR3 runs 16 residues. V gave up 3 bases and J gave up 4 bases; unmatched junction bases: 10. The CDR3 DNA reads as TGCGCCAGCAGCTCGCAACAGGGGGCTGGTGGCTATGGCTACACCTTC. Translation: CASSSQQGAGGYGYTF.

The CDR3 here is CASQRGGSARGYTF. DNA of the CDR3: TGTGCCAGCCAAAGGGGAGGCTCCGCCAGAGGCTACACCTTC. V gene TRBV27 combines with J gene TRBJ1-2, with a weak D call TRBD1 (5 bases). Between the trimmed V and J ends, which lost 8 bases and 8 bases, there was a span of 21 bases. CDR1 and CDR2 from the germline V gene are MNHEY and SMNVEV (reference sequence). This CDR3 spans 14 amino acids.

In DNA, the CDR3 is TGTGCCAGCAGGTCCACAGGGAGCCCTGGAAACACCATATATTTT. Translation gives CASRSTGSPGNTIYF. The chain employs TRBV27 and TRBJ1-3; the D gene is possibly TRBD1 (6 bases). Trimming cost V 6 bases and J 2 bases, with 14 bases left between them. CDR1 is MNHEY and CDR2 is SMNVEV in the germline V gene (reference sequence). The CDR3 runs to 15 residues.

This clone was counted between two and nine times. The chain couples TRBV7-7 to TRBJ2-2; D might be TRBD1 (6 bases). The CDR3 contains 17 residues. CDR1 SSHAT and CDR2 FNYEAQ come from the germline V gene (reference sequence). Trimming cost V 1 base and J 5 bases, with 17 bases left between them. The CDR3 spells CASSLGTRATGTGELFF. CDR3 DNA sequence: TGTGCCAGCAGCTTAGGGACCCGGGCCACAGGGACCGGGGAGCTGTTTTTT.